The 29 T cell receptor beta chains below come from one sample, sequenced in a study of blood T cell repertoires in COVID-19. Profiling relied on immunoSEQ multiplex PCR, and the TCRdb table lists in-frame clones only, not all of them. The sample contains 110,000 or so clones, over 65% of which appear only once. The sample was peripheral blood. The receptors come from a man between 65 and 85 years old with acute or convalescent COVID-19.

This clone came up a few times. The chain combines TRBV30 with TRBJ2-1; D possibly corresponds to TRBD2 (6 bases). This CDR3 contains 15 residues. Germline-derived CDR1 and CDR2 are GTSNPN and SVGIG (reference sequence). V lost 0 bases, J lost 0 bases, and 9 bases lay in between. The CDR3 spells CAWSVGSGSYNEQFF. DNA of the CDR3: TGTGCCTGGAGTGTAGGTAGCGGCTCCTACAATGAGCAGTTCTTC.

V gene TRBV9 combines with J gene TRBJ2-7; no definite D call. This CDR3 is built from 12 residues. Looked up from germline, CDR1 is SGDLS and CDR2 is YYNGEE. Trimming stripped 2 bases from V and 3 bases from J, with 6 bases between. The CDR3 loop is CASSVVVYEQYF. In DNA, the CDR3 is TGTGCCAGCAGCGTCGTAGTCTACGAGCAGTACTTC.

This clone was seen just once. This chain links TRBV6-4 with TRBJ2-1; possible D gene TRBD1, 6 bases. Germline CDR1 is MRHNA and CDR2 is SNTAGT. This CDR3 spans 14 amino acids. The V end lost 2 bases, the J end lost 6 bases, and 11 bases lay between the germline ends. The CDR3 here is CASSDPRGGNEQFF. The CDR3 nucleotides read TGTGCCAGCAGTGACCCAAGAGGGGGCAATGAGCAGTTCTTC.

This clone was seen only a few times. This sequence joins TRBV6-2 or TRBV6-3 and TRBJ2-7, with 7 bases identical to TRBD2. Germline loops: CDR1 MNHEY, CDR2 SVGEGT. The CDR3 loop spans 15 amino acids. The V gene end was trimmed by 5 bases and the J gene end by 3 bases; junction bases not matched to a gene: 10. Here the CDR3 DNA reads TGTGCCAGCAGTCCCCCCGGGACTAAACTCTACGAGCAGTACTTC. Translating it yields CASSPPGTKLYEQYF.

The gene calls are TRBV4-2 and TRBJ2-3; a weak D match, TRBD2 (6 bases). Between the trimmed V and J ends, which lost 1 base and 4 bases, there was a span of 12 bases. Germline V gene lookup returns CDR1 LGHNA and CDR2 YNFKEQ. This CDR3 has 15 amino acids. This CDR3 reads CASSQAGVGPDTQYF. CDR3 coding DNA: TGTGCCAGCAGCCAAGCGGGAGTTGGGCCAGATACGCAGTATTTT.

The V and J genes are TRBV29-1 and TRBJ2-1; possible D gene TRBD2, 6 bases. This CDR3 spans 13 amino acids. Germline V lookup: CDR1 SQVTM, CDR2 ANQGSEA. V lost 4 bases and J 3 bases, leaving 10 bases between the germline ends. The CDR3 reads CSVAGTYYNEQFF. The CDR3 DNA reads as TGCAGCGTTGCTGGGACTTACTACAATGAGCAGTTCTTC.

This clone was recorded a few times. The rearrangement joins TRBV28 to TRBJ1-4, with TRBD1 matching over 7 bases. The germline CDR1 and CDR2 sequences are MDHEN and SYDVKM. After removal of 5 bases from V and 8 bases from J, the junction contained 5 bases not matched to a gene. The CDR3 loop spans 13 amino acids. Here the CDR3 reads CASSLGTEEKLFF. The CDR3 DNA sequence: TGTGCCAGCAGTCTAGGGACAGAGGAAAAACTGTTTTTT. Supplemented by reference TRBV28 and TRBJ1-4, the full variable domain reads DVKVTQSSRYLVKRTGEKVFLECVQDMDHENMFWYRQDPGLGLRLIYFSYDVKMKEKGDIPEGYSVSREKKERFSLILESASTNQTSMYLCASSLGTEEKLFFGSGTQLSVL.

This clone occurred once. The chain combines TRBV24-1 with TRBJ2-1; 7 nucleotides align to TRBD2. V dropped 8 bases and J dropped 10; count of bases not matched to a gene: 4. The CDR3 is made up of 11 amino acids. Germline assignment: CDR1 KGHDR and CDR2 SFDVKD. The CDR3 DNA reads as TGTGCCACCACCTGGGGGGGAGAGCAGTTCTTC. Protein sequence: CATTWGGEQFF.

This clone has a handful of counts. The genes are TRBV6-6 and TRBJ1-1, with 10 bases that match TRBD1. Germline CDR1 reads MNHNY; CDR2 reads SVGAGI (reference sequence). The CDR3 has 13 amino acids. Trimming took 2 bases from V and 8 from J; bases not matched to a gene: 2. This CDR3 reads CASSYRGQGEAFF. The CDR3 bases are TGTGCCAGCAGTTACCGGGGACAGGGGGAAGCTTTCTTT.

CDR3 loop: CSARGGGEQFF. CDR3 bases: TGCAGTGCTAGAGGGGGGGGTGAGCAGTTCTTC. The gene calls are TRBV20-1 and TRBJ2-1, with 7 bases identical to TRBD2. The J segment lost 9 bases and the V segment lost 1 base, leaving 0 bases of the junction unmatched. The CDR3 is 11 amino acids. Germline values: CDR1 DFQATT, CDR2 SNEGSKA (reference sequence).

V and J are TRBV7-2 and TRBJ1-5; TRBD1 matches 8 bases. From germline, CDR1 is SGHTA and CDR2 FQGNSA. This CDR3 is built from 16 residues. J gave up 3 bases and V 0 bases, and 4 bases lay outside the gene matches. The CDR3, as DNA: TGTGCCAGCAGCTTAGCCGGGACAGGTAACAATCAGCCCCAGCATTTT. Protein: CASSLAGTGNNQPQHF.

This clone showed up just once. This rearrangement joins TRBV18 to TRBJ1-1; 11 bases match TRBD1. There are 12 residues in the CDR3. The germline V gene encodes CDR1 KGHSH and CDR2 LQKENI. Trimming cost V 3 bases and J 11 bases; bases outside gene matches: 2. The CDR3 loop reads CASSPGQGVAFF. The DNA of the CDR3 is TGTGCCAGCTCACCGGGACAGGGGGTGGCTTTCTTT.

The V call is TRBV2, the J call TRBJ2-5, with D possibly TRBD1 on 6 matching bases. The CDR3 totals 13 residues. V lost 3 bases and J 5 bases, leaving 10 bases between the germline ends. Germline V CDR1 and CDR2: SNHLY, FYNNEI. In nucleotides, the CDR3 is TGTGCCAGCAGTGAGACAGGTTTCGAGACCCAGTACTTC. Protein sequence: CASSETGFETQYF.

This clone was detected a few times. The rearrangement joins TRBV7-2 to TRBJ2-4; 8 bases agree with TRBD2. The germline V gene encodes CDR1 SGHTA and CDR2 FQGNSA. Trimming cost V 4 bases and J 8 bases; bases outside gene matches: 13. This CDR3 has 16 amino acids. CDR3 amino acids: CASSYASTGRGDIQYF. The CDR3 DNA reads TGTGCCAGCAGCTACGCCTCTACCGGGAGGGGAGACATTCAGTACTTC.

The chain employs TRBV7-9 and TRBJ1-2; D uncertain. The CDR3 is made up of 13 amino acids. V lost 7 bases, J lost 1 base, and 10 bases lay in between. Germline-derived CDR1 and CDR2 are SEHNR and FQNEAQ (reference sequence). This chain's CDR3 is CASNPGINYGYTF. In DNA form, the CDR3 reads TGTGCCAGCAACCCCGGGATTAACTATGGCTACACCTTC.

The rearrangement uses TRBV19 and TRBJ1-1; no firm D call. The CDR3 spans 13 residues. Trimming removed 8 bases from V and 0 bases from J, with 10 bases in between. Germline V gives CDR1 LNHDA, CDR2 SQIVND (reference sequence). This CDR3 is CASRREMNTEAFF. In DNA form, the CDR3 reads TGTGCCAGTCGGAGAGAGATGAACACTGAAGCTTTCTTT.

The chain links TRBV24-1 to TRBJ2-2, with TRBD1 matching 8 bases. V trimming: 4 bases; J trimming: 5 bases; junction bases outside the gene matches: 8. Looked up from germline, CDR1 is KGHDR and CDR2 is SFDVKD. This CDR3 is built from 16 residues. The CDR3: CATSDQGQGHTGELFF. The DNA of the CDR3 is TGTGCCACCAGTGACCAAGGACAGGGTCATACCGGGGAGCTGTTTTTT.

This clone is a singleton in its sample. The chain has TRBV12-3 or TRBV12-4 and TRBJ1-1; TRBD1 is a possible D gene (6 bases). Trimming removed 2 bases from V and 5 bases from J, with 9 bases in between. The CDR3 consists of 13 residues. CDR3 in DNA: TGTGCCAGCAGTTTATCCAGGGGAACTGAAGCTTTCTTT. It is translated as CASSLSRGTEAFF.

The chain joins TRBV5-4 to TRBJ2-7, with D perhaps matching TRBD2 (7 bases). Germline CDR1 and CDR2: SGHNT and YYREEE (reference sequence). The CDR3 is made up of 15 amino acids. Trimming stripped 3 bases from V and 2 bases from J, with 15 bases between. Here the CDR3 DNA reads TGTGCCAGCAGCTCTGAGGGGGGGTTGACCTACGAGCAGTACTTC. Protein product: CASSSEGGLTYEQYF.

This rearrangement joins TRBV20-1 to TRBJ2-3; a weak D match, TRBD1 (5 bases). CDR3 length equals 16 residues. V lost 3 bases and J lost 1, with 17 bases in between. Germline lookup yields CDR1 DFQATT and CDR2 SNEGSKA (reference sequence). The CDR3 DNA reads TGCAGTGCTAGTAGGGGCACAGAAACAGGCACAGATACGCAGTATTTT. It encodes CSASRGTETGTDTQYF.

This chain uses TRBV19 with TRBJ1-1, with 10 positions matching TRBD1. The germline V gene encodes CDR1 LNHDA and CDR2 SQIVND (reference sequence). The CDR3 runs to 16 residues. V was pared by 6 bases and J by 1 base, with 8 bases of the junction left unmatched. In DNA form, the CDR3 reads TGTGCCAGTAGGAAACCGGGACAGGGGCAGAACACTGAAGCTTTCTTT. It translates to CASRKPGQGQNTEAFF.

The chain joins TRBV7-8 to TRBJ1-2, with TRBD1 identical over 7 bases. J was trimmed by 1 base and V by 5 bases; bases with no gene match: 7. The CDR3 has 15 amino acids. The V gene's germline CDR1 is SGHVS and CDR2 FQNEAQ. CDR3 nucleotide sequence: TGTGCCAGCAGCCAATGGGACAGCGATAACTATGGCTACACCTTC. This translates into CASSQWDSDNYGYTF.

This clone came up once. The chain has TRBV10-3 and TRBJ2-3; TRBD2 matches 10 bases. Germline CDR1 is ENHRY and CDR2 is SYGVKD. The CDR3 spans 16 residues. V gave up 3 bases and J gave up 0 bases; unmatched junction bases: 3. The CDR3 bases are TGTGCCATCAGTGAAGGGACTAGCGTTAGCACAGATACGCAGTATTTT. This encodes CAISEGTSVSTDTQYF.

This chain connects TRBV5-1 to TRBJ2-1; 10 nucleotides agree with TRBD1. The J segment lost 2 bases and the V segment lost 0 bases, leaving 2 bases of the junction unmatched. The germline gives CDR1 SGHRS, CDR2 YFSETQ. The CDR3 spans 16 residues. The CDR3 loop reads CASSLEGQGAYNEQFF. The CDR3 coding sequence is TGCGCCAGCAGCTTGGAAGGACAGGGGGCCTACAATGAGCAGTTCTTC. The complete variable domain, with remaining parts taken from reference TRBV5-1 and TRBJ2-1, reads KAGVTQTPRYLIKTRGQQVTLSCSPISGHRSVSWYQQTPGQGLQFLFEYFSETQRNKGNFPGRFSGRQFSNSRSEMNVSTLELGDSALYLCASSLEGQGAYNEQFFGPGTRLTVL.

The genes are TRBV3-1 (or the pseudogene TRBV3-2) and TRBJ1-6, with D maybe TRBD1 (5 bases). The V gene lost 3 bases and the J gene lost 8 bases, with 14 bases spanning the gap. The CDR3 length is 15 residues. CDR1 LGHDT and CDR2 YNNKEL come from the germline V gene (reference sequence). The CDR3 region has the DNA TGTGCCAGCAGCCAGTCAACCGAAGGGGATTCACCCCTCCACTTT. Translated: CASSQSTEGDSPLHF.

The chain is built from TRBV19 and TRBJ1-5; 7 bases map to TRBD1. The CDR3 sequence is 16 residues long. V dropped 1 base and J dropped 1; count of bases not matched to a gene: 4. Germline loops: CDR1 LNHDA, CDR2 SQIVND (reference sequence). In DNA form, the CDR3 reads TGTGCCAGTAGTATAGTGAGGGGGCTGAGCAATCAGCCCCAGCATTTT. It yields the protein CASSIVRGLSNQPQHF.

The CDR3 DNA sequence: TGTGCCAGCACCACTCGGTTAGCGGGAGGGGGTGAGCAGTTCTTC. Its translation: CASTTRLAGGGEQFF. The J gene is TRBJ2-1, the V gene TRBV6-5; 11 positions agree with TRBD2. V lost 7 bases and J lost 9; bases outside the gene matches: 11. Germline CDR1 MNHEY, CDR2 SVGAGI. The CDR3 is 15 amino acids.

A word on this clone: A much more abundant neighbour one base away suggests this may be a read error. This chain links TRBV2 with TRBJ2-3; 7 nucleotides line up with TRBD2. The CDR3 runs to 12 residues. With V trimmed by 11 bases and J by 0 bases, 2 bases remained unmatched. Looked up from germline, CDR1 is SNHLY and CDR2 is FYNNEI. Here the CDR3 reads CAGSGSTDTQYF. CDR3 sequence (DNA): TGTGCCGGTAGCGGGAGCACAGATACGCAGTATTTT. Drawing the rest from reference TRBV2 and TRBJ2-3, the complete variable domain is EPEVTQTPSHQVTQMGQEVILRCVPISNHLYFYWYRQILGQKVEFLVSFYNNEISEKSEIFDDQFSVERPDGSNFTLKIRSTKLEDSAMYFCAGSGSTDTQYFGPGTRLTVL.

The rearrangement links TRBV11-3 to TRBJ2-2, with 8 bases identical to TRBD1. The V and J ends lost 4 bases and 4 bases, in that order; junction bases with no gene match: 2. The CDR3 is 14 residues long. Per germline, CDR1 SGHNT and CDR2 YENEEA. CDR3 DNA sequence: TGTGCCAGCAGCTCGGACAGGGTCACCGGGGAGCTGTTTTTT. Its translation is CASSSDRVTGELFF.